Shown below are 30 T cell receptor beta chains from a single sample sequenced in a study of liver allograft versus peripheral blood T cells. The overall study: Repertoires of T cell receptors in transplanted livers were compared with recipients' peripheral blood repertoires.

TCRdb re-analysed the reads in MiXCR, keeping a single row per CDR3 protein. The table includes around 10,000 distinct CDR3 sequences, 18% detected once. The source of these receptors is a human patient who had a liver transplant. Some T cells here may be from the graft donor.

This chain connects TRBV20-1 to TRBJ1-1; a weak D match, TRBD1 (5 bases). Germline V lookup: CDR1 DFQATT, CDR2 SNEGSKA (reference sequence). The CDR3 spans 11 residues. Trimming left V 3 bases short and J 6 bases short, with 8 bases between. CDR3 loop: CSARGRAEAFF. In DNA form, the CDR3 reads TGCAGTGCTAGGGGACGGGCTGAAGCTTTCTTT.

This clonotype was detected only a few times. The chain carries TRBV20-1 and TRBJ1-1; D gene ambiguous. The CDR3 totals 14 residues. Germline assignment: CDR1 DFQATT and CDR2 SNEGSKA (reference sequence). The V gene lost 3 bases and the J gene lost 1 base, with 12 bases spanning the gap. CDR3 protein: CSASKEPSNTEAFF. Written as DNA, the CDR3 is TGCAGTGCTAGTAAGGAACCGTCGAACACTGAAGCTTTCTTT.

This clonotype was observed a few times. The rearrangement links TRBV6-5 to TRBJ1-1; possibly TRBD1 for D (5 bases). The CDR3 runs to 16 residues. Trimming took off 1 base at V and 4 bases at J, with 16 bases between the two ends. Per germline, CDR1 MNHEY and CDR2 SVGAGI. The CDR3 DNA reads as TGTGCCAGCAGTTACTGGGCGGGCAGGGAAGCCACTGAAGCTTTCTTT. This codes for CASSYWAGREATEAFF.

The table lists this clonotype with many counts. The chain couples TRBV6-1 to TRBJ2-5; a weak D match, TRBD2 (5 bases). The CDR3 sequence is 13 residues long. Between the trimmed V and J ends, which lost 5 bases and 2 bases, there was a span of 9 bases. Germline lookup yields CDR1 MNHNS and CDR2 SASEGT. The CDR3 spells CASSLLVQETQYF. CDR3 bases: TGTGCCAGCAGTCTACTAGTTCAAGAGACCCAGTACTTC.

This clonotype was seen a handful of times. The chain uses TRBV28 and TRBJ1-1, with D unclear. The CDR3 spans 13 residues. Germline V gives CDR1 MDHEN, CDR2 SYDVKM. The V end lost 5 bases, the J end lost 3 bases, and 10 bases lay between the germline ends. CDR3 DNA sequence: TGTGCCAGCAGTCCTCCACGCCACACTGAAGCTTTCTTT. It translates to CASSPPRHTEAFF.

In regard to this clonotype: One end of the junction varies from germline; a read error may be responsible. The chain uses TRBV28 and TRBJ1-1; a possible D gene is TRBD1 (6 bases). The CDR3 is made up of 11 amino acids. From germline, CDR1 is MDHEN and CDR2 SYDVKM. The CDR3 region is CASSLNRVVSF. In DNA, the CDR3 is TGTGCCAGCAGTTTAAACAGGGTCGTCTCTTTT.

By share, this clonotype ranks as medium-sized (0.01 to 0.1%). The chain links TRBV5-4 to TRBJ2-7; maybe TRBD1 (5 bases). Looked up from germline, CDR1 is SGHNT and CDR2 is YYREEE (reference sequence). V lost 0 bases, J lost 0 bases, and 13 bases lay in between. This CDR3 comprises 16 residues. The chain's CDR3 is CASSLAGAGISYEQYF. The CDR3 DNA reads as TGTGCCAGCAGCTTGGCTGGGGCAGGCATCTCCTACGAGCAGTACTTC.

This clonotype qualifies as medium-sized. As DNA, the CDR3 is TGTGCCAGCTCACCCGGACAGGGAGGCTATGGCTACACCTTC. Translating it yields CASSPGQGGYGYTF. The V and J genes are TRBV18 and TRBJ1-2; 8 positions match TRBD1. Per the germline V gene, CDR1 is KGHSH and CDR2 is LQKENI. The CDR3 runs to 14 residues. J gave up 4 bases and V 3 bases, and 4 bases lay outside the gene matches.

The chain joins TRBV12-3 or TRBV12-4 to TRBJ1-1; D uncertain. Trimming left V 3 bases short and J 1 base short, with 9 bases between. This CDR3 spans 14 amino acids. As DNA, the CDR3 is TGTGCCAGCAGTTTGAGGGATAGGAACACTGAAGCTTTCTTT. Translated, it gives CASSLRDRNTEAFF.

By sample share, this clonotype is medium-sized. CDR3 region: CASSPGNTEAFF. CDR3 sequence (DNA): TGTGCCAGCTCACCAGGGAACACTGAAGCTTTCTTT. The J gene is TRBJ1-1, the V gene TRBV18, with D unclear. V dropped 2 bases and J dropped 1 base, with 2 bases sitting between them. The CDR3 is 12 residues long. Germline CDR1 KGHSH, CDR2 LQKENI.

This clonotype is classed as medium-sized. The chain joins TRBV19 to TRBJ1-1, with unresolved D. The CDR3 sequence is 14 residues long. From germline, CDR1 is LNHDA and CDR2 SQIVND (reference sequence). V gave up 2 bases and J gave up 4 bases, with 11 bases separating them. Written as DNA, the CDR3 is TGTGCCAGTAGTATATGGGGAGACGGCACTGAAGCTTTCTTT. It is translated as CASSIWGDGTEAFF.

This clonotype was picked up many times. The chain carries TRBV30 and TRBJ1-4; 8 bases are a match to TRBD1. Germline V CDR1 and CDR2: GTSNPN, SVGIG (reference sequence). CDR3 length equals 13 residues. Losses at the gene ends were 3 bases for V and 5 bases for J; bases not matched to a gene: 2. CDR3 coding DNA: TGTGCCTGGAGCCGGGACAGGAATGAAAAACTGTTTTTT. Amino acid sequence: CAWSRDRNEKLFF.

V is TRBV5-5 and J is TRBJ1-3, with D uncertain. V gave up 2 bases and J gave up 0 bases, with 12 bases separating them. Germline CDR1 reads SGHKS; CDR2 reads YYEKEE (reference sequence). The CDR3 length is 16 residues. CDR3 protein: CASSFQEYISGNTIYF. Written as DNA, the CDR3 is TGTGCCAGCAGCTTCCAGGAATACATCTCTGGAAACACCATATATTTT.

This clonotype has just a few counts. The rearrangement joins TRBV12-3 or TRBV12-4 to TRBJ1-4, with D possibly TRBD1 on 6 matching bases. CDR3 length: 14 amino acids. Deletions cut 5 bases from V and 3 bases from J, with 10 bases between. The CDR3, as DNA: TGTGCCAGCAGTCCAGGACAGCCTAATGAAAAACTGTTTTTT. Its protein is CASSPGQPNEKLFF.

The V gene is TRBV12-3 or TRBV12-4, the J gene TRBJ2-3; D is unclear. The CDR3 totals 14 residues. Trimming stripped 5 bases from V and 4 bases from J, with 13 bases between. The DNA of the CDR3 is TGTGCCAGCAGTCGTAGCCTTTGGGCAGATACGCAGTATTTT. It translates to CASSRSLWADTQYF.

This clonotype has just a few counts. In nucleotides, the CDR3 is TGTGCCAGCAGCAGACAGATGAACACTGAAGCTTTCTTT. It encodes CASSRQMNTEAFF. The chain is built from TRBV12-3 or TRBV12-4 and TRBJ1-1, with D tentatively TRBD1 (5 bases). This CDR3 region has 13 residues. V lost 6 bases and J lost 0, with 8 bases in between.

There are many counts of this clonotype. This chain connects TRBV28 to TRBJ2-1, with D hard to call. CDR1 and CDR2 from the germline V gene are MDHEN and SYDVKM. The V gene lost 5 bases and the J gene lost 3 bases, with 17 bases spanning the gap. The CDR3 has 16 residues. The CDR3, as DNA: TGTGCCAGCAGTACACTGCCTGCTAGGCGCTACAATGAGCAGTTCTTC. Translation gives CASSTLPARRYNEQFF. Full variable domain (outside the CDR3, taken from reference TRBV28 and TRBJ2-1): DVKVTQSSRYLVKRTGEKVFLECVQDMDHENMFWYRQDPGLGLRLIYFSYDVKMKEKGDIPEGYSVSREKKERFSLILESASTNQTSMYLCASSTLPARRYNEQFFGPGTRLTVL.

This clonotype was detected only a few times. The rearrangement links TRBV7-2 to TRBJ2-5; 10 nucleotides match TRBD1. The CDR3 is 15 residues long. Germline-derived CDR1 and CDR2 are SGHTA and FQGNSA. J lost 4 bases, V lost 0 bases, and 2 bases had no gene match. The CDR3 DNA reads TGTGCCAGCAGCTTAGCGCGGACAGGGGGAGAGACCCAGTACTTC. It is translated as CASSLARTGGETQYF.

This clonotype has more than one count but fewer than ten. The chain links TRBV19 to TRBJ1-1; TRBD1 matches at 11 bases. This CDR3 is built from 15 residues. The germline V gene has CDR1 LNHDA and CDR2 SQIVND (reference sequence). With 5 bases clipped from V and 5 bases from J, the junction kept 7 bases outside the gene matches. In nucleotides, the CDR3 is TGTGCCAGTAGTGCGCCCGGGACAGGGGGTACTGAAGCTTTCTTT. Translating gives CASSAPGTGGTEAFF.

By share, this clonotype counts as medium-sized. The CDR3 DNA is TGTGCCAGCAGCCAACGGGCCTTGAACACTGAAGCTTTCTTT. Translated, it gives CASSQRALNTEAFF. The chain links TRBV7-9 to TRBJ1-1; D gene uncertain. This CDR3 comprises 14 residues. The germline V and J ends were trimmed by 5 bases and 0 bases, with 10 bases remaining between them. CDR1 is SEHNR, CDR2 FQNEAQ, per germline (reference sequence).

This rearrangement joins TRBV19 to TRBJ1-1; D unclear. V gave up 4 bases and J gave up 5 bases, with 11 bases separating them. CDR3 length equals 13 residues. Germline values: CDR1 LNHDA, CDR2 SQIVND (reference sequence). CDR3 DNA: TGTGCCAGTAGTACCCAGGTAGATACTGAAGCTTTCTTT. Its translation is CASSTQVDTEAFF. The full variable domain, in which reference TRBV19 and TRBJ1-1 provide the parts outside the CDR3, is DGGITQSPKYLFRKEGQNVTLSCEQNLNHDAMYWYRQDPGQGLRLIYYSQIVNDFQKGDIAEGYSVSREKKESFPLTVTSAQKNPTAFYLCASSTQVDTEAFFGQGTRLTVV.

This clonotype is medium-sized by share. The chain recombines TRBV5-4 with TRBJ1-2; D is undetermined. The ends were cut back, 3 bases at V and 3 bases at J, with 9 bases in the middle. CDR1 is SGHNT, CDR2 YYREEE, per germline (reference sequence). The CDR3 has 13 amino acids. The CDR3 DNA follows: TGTGCCAGCAGCTCGAGCGGGGACTATGGCTACACCTTC. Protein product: CASSSSGDYGYTF.

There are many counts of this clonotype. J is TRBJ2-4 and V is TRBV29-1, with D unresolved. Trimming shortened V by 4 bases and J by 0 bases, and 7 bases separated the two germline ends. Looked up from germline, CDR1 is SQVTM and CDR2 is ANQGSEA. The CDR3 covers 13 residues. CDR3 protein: CSVVSLAKNIQYF. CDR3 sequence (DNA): TGCAGCGTTGTTTCCCTAGCCAAAAACATTCAGTACTTC. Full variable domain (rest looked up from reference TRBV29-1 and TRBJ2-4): SAVISQKPSRDICQRGTSLTIQCQVDSQVTMMFWYRQQPGQSLTLIATANQGSEATYESGFVIDKFPISRPNLTFSTLTVSNMSPEDSSIYLCSVVSLAKNIQYFGAGTRLSVL.

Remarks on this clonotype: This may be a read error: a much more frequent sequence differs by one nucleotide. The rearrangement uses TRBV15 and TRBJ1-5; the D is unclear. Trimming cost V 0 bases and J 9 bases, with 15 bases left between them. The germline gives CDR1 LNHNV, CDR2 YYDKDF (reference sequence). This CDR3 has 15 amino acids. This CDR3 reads CATSREIDRYRPQHF. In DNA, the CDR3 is TGTGCCACCAGCAGAGAAATCGACCGATATCGGCCCCAGCATTTT.

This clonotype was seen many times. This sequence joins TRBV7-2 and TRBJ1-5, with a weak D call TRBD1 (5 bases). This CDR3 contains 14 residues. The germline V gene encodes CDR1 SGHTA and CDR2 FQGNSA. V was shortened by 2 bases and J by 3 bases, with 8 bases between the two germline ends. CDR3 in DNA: TGTGCCAGCAGCTTAAGACAGACCAATCAGCCCCAGCATTTT. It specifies CASSLRQTNQPQHF.

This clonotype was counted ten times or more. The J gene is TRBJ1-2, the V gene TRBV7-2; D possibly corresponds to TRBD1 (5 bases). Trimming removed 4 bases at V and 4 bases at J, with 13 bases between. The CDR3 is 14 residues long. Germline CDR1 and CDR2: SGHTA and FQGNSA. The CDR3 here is CASSSSGGGYGYTF. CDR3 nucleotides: TGTGCCAGCAGCTCCTCCGGGGGGGGCTATGGCTACACCTTC.

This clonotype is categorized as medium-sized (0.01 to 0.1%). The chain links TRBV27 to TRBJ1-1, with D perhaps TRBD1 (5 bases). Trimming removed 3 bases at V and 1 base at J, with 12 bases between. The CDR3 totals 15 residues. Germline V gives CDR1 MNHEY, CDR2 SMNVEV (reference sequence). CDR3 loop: CASSLGQGGNTEAFF. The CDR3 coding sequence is TGTGCCAGCAGTTTGGGGCAGGGTGGGAACACTGAAGCTTTCTTT.

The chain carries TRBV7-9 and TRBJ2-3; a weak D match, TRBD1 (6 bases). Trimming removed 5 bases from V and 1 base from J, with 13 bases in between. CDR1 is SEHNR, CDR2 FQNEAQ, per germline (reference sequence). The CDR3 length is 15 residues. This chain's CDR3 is CASSLGTLRTDTQYF. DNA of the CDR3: TGTGCCAGCAGCCTCGGGACACTTCGCACAGATACGCAGTATTTT. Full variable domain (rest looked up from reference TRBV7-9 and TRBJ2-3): DTGVSQNPRHKITKRGQNVTFRCDPISEHNRLYWYRQTLGQGPEFLTYFQNEAQLEKSRLLSDRFSAERPKGSFSTLEIQRTEQGDSAMYLCASSLGTLRTDTQYFGPGTRLTVL.

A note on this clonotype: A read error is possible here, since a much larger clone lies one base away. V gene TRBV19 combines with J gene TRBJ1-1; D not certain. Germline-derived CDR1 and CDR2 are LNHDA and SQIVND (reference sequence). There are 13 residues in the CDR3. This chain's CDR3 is CASSIRGITEDFF. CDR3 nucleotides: TGTGCCAGTAGTATACGGGGAATCACTGAAGATTTCTTT.

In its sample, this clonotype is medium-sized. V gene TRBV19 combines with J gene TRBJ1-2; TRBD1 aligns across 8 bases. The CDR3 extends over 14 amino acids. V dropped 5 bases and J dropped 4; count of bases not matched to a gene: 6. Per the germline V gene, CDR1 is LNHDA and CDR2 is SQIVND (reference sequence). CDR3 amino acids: CASSAGTGGYGYTF. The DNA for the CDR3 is TGTGCCAGTAGTGCCGGGACAGGAGGCTATGGCTACACCTTC.